A single sample is the source of the 23 T cell receptor beta chains below, sequenced in a study of Graves' ophthalmopathy and Graves' hyperthyroidism. Amplification of TCR beta CDR3 regions used RNA transcripts. RT-PCR was first run with HTBI primers, then multiplex PCR in a second round. TCRdb re-called the multiplex PCR reads with MiXCR, one entry per CDR3 protein. The sample includes around 1,000,000 distinct CDR3 sequences, 36% of them seen just once. The sequenced sample consisted of peripheral blood or thyroid tissue (not recorded which). These TCRs come from an adult man with Graves' hyperthyroidism.

The chain joins TRBV6-5 to TRBJ1-2; tentative D call: TRBD1 (5 bases). In germline, CDR1 is MNHEY, CDR2 SVGAGI. This CDR3 is built from 16 residues. Trimming pared 5 bases from V and 4 bases from J, leaving 20 bases between. CDR3 DNA sequence: TGTGCCAGCAGTGACGACAGTTGGGATCGCGCCTATGGCTACACCTTC. Its translation: CASSDDSWDRAYGYTF.

The CDR3 DNA reads as TGTGCCAGCAGTGAATATGGGACAGGGGGCAGGGAGACCCAGTACTTC. Its translation is CASSEYGTGGRETQYF. The chain recombines TRBV25-1 with TRBJ2-5; 12 bases agree with TRBD1. Germline V lookup: CDR1 MGHDK, CDR2 SYGVNS. The CDR3 consists of 16 residues. J was trimmed by 5 bases and V by 0 bases; bases with no gene match: 4.

This clonotype has a handful of counts. The chain couples TRBV12-3 or TRBV12-4 to TRBJ2-6; D uncertain. The CDR3 consists of 16 residues. Trimming removed 5 bases from V and 4 bases from J, with 15 bases in between. The CDR3 sequence is CASSPRVISGANVLTF. The CDR3 coding sequence is TGTGCCAGCAGTCCCCGGGTCATTTCCGGGGCCAACGTCCTGACTTTC.

This clonotype showed up just a few times. J is TRBJ2-2 and V is TRBV7-2, with D perhaps assigned TRBD1 or TRBD2 (5 bases each). Trimming removed 1 base at V and 6 bases at J, with 15 bases between. In germline, CDR1 is SGHTA, CDR2 FQGNSA. The length of the CDR3 is 16 residues. The CDR3 nucleotides are TGTGCCAGCAGCTTAGGGGGGATGATTTTCGCCGGGGAGCTGTTTTTT. Its translation: CASSLGGMIFAGELFF.

With regard to this clonotype: As the CDR3 is not closed by the conserved phenylalanine or tryptophan, this likely results from a read error. No DNA is shown, since the ends of the CDR3 on it are uncertain; the CDR3 is the one TCRdb lists. This chain uses TRBV15 with TRBJ2-2; TRBD2 was called by the table and not checked on the DNA. Termini included, the CDR3 measures 11 amino acids. Germline V gives CDR1 LNHNV, CDR2 YYDKDF (reference sequence). The chain's CDR3 is CATSRDWGGSL.

This clonotype came up once. The chain recombines TRBV20-1 with TRBJ1-5; the D gene is possibly TRBD1 (6 bases). Germline V gene lookup returns CDR1 DFQATT and CDR2 SNEGSKA (reference sequence). The CDR3 is 15 amino acids. The V end was cut by 2 bases, the J end by 6 bases, with 17 bases between. DNA for the CDR3: TGCAGTGCTAGACCCCGGACAGCCGAAGGTCAGCCCCAGCATTTT. This gives the protein CSARPRTAEGQPQHF.

On this clonotype itself: A read error is possible here, since a much larger clone lies one base away. This sequence joins TRBV20-1 and TRBJ1-1; D call uncertain. The CDR3 loop spans 13 amino acids. V shed 1 base and J shed 0 bases, with 6 bases lying between them. CDR1 is DFQATT, CDR2 SNEGSKA, per germline (reference sequence). CDR3 sequence (DNA): TGCAGTGCTAGAGGCCGGGTGAACACTGAAGCTTTCTTT. Translating it yields CSARGRVNTEAFF.

In nucleotides, the CDR3 is TGTGCCACCAGTCCTGCGGGCAGGGGGAATCAGCCCCAGCATTTT. As protein: CATSPAGRGNQPQHF. V gene TRBV24-1 combines with J gene TRBJ1-5, with TRBD1 matching 7 bases. CDR3 length: 15 residues. Germline-derived CDR1 and CDR2 are KGHDR and SFDVKD. The J segment lost 4 bases and the V segment lost 6 bases, leaving 8 bases of the junction unmatched.

The chain uses TRBV24-1 and TRBJ2-5; 8 bases are shared with TRBD1. The DNA end is more similar to TRBJ2-1, so the J call may be wrong. The CDR3 has 15 amino acids. CDR1 KGHDR and CDR2 SFDVKD come from the germline V gene. This chain's CDR3 is CATSDSIADRGEQFF. CDR3 sequence (DNA): TGTGCCACCAGTGATTCGATCGCCGACAGGGGCGAGCAGTTCTTC.

This clonotype was found a few times. V usage is TRBV7-9 and J usage is TRBJ2-7; either TRBD1 or TRBD2 may fit D (5 bases each). The length of the CDR3 is 14 residues. The germline CDR1 and CDR2 sequences are SEHNR and FQNEAQ (reference sequence). V shed 7 bases and J shed 5 bases, with 18 bases lying between them. This CDR3 reads CASTRDGGRNEQYF. The CDR3 DNA reads TGTGCCAGCACCCGGGACGGAGGTAGGAACGAGCAGTACTTC.

The rearrangement joins TRBV7-9 to TRBJ2-3; D is perhaps TRBD2 (6 bases). The CDR3 consists of 15 residues. Germline values: CDR1 SEHNR, CDR2 FQNEAQ (reference sequence). The germline V and J ends were trimmed by 5 bases and 2 bases, with 14 bases remaining between them. CDR3 bases: TGTGCCAGCAGCCTCCCGTGGGAGGACACAGATACGCAGTATTTT. Amino acids: CASSLPWEDTDTQYF. The full variable domain, completed using reference TRBV7-9 and TRBJ2-3, is DTGVSQNPRHKITKRGQNVTFRCDPISEHNRLYWYRQTLGQGPEFLTYFQNEAQLEKSRLLSDRFSAERPKGSFSTLEIQRTEQGDSAMYLCASSLPWEDTDTQYFGPGTRLTVL.

Note on this clonotype: A much larger clone is a single base away; this may be a read error. This chain uses TRBV9 with TRBJ1-1; D gene uncertain. Per germline, CDR1 SGDLS and CDR2 YYNGEE. This CDR3 is built from 12 residues. DNA of the CDR3: TGTGCCAGCAGCTTGTCGAACAGTGAAGCTTTCTTT. This codes for CASSLSNSEAFF.

The rearrangement links TRBV9 to TRBJ1-1; the D gene is possibly TRBD1 (6 bases). The CDR3 length is 13 residues. Trimming removed 7 bases at V and 8 bases at J, with 18 bases between. CDR1 SGDLS and CDR2 YYNGEE come from the germline V gene. CDR3 protein: CASPPQDSQEAFF. DNA for the CDR3: TGTGCCAGCCCACCACAGGACAGCCAAGAAGCTTTCTTT.

This clonotype has a count of ten or more. This sequence joins TRBV7-9 and TRBJ2-5; 11 bases agree with TRBD2. This CDR3 region has 17 residues. Trimming took 3 bases from V and 4 from J; bases not matched to a gene: 10. Germline assignment: CDR1 SEHNR and CDR2 FQNEAQ (reference sequence). The CDR3: CASSFRLAGGAGETQYF. In nucleotides, the CDR3 is TGTGCCAGCAGCTTCAGGCTAGCGGGAGGAGCGGGAGAGACCCAGTACTTC.

This clonotype was detected ten times or more. This sequence joins TRBV7-6 and TRBJ2-5; D ambiguous. V was trimmed by 4 bases and J by 4 bases, leaving 7 bases between them. CDR1 is SGHVS, CDR2 FNYEAQ, per germline. CDR3 length: 12 residues. The DNA of the CDR3 is TGTGCCAGCAGCTCCTTGGGAGAGACCCAGTACTTC. Its translation: CASSSLGETQYF. The full variable domain, rest sourced from reference TRBV7-6 and TRBJ2-5, is GAGVSQSPRYKVTKRGQDVALRCDPISGHVSLYWYRQALGQGPEFLTYFNYEAQQDKSGLPNDRFSAERPEGSISTLTIQRTEQRDSAMYRCASSSLGETQYFGPGTRLLVL.

The chain uses TRBV10-3 and TRBJ2-5, with 12 nucleotides matching TRBD2. The CDR3 has 14 residues. CDR1 is ENHRY, CDR2 SYGVKD, per germline. J lost 2 bases, V lost 5 bases, and 0 bases had no gene match. Here the CDR3 reads CAISLAGGQETQYF. The CDR3 region has the DNA TGTGCCATCAGTCTAGCGGGAGGGCAAGAGACCCAGTACTTC.

V gene TRBV5-1 combines with J gene TRBJ2-5; D may be TRBD1 (5 bases). The CDR3 is made up of 15 amino acids. The V and J ends lost 4 bases and 1 base respectively, with 14 bases between them. CDR1 is SGHRS and CDR2 is YFSETQ in the germline V gene. The CDR3 nucleotides are TGCGCCAGCAGCAGATCAGGGCCTTCCCAAGAGACCCAGTACTTC. It encodes CASSRSGPSQETQYF.

This clonotype was seen more than once but under ten times. The CDR3: CASSGMGAEAFF. The CDR3 DNA sequence: TGTGCCAGCAGCGGGATGGGGGCTGAAGCTTTCTTT. The chain recombines TRBV2 with TRBJ1-1, with TRBD1 as a possible D gene (5 bases). This CDR3 comprises 12 residues. Germline values: CDR1 SNHLY, CDR2 FYNNEI. Trimming pared 6 bases from V and 6 bases from J, leaving 11 bases between.

This clonotype was seen ten or more times. The chain uses TRBV10-3 and TRBJ1-2; D is possibly TRBD1 (5 bases). Germline loops: CDR1 ENHRY, CDR2 SYGVKD. V was trimmed by 9 bases and J by 2 bases, leaving 16 bases between them. The length of the CDR3 is 14 residues. This chain's CDR3 is CAITERGGNYGYTF. The CDR3 region has the DNA TGTGCCATAACTGAGAGGGGAGGGAACTATGGCTACACCTTC.

The sample holds many counts of this clonotype. The chain joins TRBV7-6 to TRBJ2-7; D may be TRBD2 (5 bases). From germline, CDR1 is SGHVS and CDR2 FNYEAQ. The CDR3 totals 14 residues. V was pared by 5 bases and J by 0 bases, with 11 bases between. The CDR3 reads CASSQGLFSYEQYF. The CDR3, as DNA: TGTGCCAGCAGCCAAGGACTCTTCTCCTACGAGCAGTACTTC.

There are many counts of this clonotype. The rearrangement uses TRBV9 and TRBJ2-7, with TRBD2 matching 7 bases. With 3 bases clipped from V and 2 bases from J, the junction kept 5 bases outside the gene matches. CDR1 and CDR2 from the germline V gene are SGDLS and YYNGEE. The CDR3 consists of 14 residues. The CDR3 DNA is TGTGCCAGCAGCGCCACCGGACTAGCCTACGAGCAGTACTTC. It translates to CASSATGLAYEQYF. The whole variable domain, remainder taken from reference TRBV9 and TRBJ2-7, is DSGVTQTPKHLITATGQRVTLRCSPRSGDLSVYWYQQSLDQGLQFLIQYYNGEERAKGNILERFSAQQFPDLHSELNLSSLELGDSALYFCASSATGLAYEQYFGPGTRLTVT.

This chain joins TRBV20-1 and TRBJ2-5, with 8 positions matching TRBD2. The CDR3 is 14 residues long. Germline V gene lookup returns CDR1 DFQATT and CDR2 SNEGSKA (reference sequence). V was clipped by 3 bases and J by 3 bases; unmatched bases: 6. Here the CDR3 DNA reads TGCAGTGCTAGCCGAACTAGCGGCAAAGAGACCCAGTACTTC. Amino acid sequence: CSASRTSGKETQYF.

The chain carries TRBV10-3 and TRBJ2-7, with TRBD1 matching 11 bases. This CDR3 has 15 residues. Trimming took 3 bases from V and 4 from J; bases not matched to a gene: 5. Looked up from germline, CDR1 is ENHRY and CDR2 is SYGVKD. The CDR3 sequence: CAISELGQGAYEQYF. CDR3 nucleotide sequence: TGTGCCATCAGTGAATTAGGACAGGGGGCTTACGAGCAGTACTTC.